This T cell receptor beta chain was retrieved from a study of T cell repertoires in cytomegalovirus infection. Overall study: CMV epitopes, recently identified HLA-C-restricted and well-studied HLA-B-restricted, were used. The public TCR beta signatures pointed to both CMV infection and matching HLA type.

The V gene lost 8 bases and the J gene lost 7 bases, with 23 bases spanning the gap. From germline, CDR1 is MGHRA and CDR2 YSYEKL. This CDR3 has 15 residues. TCRdb used MiXCR to reprocess the reads, holding one entry per CDR3 protein. The profile shows approximately 110,000 distinct CDR3 sequences, 30% of them singletons. The study's findings and limits: HLA-C-restricted CMV clonotypes gave the most frequent clonotype in two of eight donors. Accumulated public TCR beta family frequency recognized individuals carrying CMV together with the relevant HLA.

By sample fraction, this clonotype is medium-sized (0.01 to 0.1%). Its cognate antigen is unknown. The sequence was collected from a human donor in good health (CMV status not recorded). Some clones in this sample may be carry-over from other donors' samples. The chain employs TRBV4-1 and TRBJ1-1, with D possibly TRBD1 on 6 matching bases. The sequenced sample was CD8+ T cells from cultured PBMCs, obtained from culture after CMV antigen stimulation. The CDR3 spells CASDEFEDRPGEAFF. CDR3 nucleotide sequence: TGCGCCAGCGATGAGTTCGAAGACAGGCCAGGTGAAGCTTTCTTT.